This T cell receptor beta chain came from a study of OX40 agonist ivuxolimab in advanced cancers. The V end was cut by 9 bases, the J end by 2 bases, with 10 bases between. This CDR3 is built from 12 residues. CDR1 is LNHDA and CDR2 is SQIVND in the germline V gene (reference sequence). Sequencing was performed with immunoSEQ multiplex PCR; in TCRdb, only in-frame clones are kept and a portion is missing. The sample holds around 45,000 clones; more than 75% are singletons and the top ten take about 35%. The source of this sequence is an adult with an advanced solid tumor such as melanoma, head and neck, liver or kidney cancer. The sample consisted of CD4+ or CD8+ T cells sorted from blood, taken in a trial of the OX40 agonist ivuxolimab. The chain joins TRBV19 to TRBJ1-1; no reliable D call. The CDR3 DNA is TGTGCCAGCCATAGGCGTAACACTGAAGCTTTCTTT. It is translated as CASHRRNTEAFF. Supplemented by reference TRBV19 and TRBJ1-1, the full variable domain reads DGGITQSPKYLFRKEGQNVTLSCEQNLNHDAMYWYRQDPGQGLRLIYYSQIVNDFQKGDIAEGYSVSREKKESFPLTVTSAQKNPTAFYLCASHRRNTEAFFGQGTRLTVV.